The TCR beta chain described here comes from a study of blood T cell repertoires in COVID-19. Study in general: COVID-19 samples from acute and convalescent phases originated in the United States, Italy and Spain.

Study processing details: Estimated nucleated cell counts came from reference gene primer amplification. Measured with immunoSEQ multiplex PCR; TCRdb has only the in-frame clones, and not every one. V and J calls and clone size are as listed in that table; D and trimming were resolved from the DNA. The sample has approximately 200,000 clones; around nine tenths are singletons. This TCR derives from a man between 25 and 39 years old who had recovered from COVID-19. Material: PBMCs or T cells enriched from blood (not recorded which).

The CDR3 sequence is CASGRNRGLSNQPQHF. Here the CDR3 DNA reads TGTGCTAGTGGCCGCAACAGGGGGCTAAGCAATCAGCCCCAGCATTTT. The chain couples TRBV12-5 to TRBJ1-5; the match to TRBD1 covers 9 bases. CDR1 is LGHNT, CDR2 FRNRAP, per germline. The CDR3 totals 16 residues. Losses at the gene ends were 6 bases for V and 1 base for J; bases not matched to a gene: 7.